A single sample gave rise to the 16 T cell receptor beta chains below, sequenced in a study of cytomegalovirus exposure and HLA in healthy donors. 13 Jbeta primers and 60 Vbeta primers were used for the PCR. Profiling relied on immunoSEQ multiplex PCR, and the TCRdb table lists in-frame clones only, not all of them. The sample yields about 230,000 clones, about 89% seen once. Sample: PBMCs. The receptors were gathered from a woman between 18 and 29 years old in good health and CMV-seronegative.

The chain uses TRBV6-1 and TRBJ1-2, with D maybe TRBD1 (6 bases). The germline V gene encodes CDR1 MNHNS and CDR2 SASEGT. This CDR3 is built from 14 residues. The V gene lost 6 bases and the J gene lost 2 bases, with 13 bases spanning the gap. The CDR3 loop is CASRTATGNYGYTF. CDR3 sequence (DNA): TGTGCCAGCAGGACGGCAACAGGGAACTATGGCTACACCTTC.

V is TRBV5-4 and J is TRBJ1-1, with unresolved D. CDR1 SGHNT and CDR2 YYREEE come from the germline V gene (reference sequence). The CDR3 is made up of 13 amino acids. The V gene lost 2 bases and the J gene lost 3 bases, with 8 bases spanning the gap. The CDR3 protein is CASSFPGDTEAFF. The CDR3 DNA sequence: TGTGCCAGCAGCTTTCCGGGAGACACTGAAGCTTTCTTT.

This clone was recorded only once. The chain's CDR3 is CASSLGTGYPYEQYF. In nucleotides, the CDR3 is TGTGCCAGCAGCTTAGGGACAGGGTATCCCTACGAGCAGTACTTC. This chain uses TRBV7-6 with TRBJ2-7; 8 bases match TRBD1. The CDR3 has 15 amino acids. The V gene's germline CDR1 is SGHVS and CDR2 FNYEAQ. Unmatched junction bases numbered 4, after V lost 1 base and J lost 2 bases.

V usage is TRBV6-1 and J usage is TRBJ2-7; TRBD2 matches 7 bases. Per germline, CDR1 MNHNS and CDR2 SASEGT. The V and J ends lost 5 bases and 3 bases, in that order; junction bases with no gene match: 10. The CDR3 has 15 residues. The DNA of the CDR3 is TGTGCCAGCAGTCTGGGACTAAATGCCGGCTACGAGCAGTACTTC. The encoded protein is CASSLGLNAGYEQYF.

The chain uses TRBV4-2 and TRBJ2-7, with TRBD2 as a possible D gene (5 bases). The CDR3 runs 14 residues. The germline V and J ends were trimmed by 0 bases and 6 bases, with 12 bases remaining between them. Germline V CDR1 and CDR2: LGHNA, YNFKEQ. The CDR3: CASSQDLVASEQYF. The DNA for the CDR3 is TGTGCCAGCAGCCAAGATCTTGTAGCGAGCGAGCAGTACTTC.

This rearrangement joins TRBV5-1 to TRBJ2-3; 13 bases match TRBD2. The CDR3 totals 17 residues. Germline CDR1 SGHRS, CDR2 YFSETQ. V shed 0 bases and J 5 bases; nucleotides not matched to a gene: 6. The CDR3 DNA sequence: TGCGCCAGCAGCTTGGCCGGACTAGCGGGAGAAGAAGATACGCAGTATTTT. It specifies CASSLAGLAGEEDTQYF. Based on the CDR3 plus reference TRBV5-1 and TRBJ2-3, the full variable domain is KAGVTQTPRYLIKTRGQQVTLSCSPISGHRSVSWYQQTPGQGLQFLFEYFSETQRNKGNFPGRFSGRQFSNSRSEMNVSTLELGDSALYLCASSLAGLAGEEDTQYFGPGTRLTVL.

On this clone itself: At one end the junction does not follow the germline gene, possibly because of a read error. The genes are TRBV27 and TRBJ2-7; 7 bases match TRBD2. The CDR3 runs to 13 residues. CDR1 is MNHEY and CDR2 is SMNVEV in the germline V gene (reference sequence). CDR3 protein: CASSFRPAGRKHF. CDR3 DNA sequence: TGTGCCAGCAGTTTTCGCCCAGCGGGAAGAAAGCACTTC.

The chain has TRBV30 and TRBJ2-7, with 7 bases aligning to TRBD1. This CDR3 is built from 14 residues. V shed 0 bases, J shed 4 bases, and the junction held 6 bases outside the gene matches. Germline V gene lookup returns CDR1 GTSNPN and CDR2 SVGIG (reference sequence). CDR3 residues: CAWSVEGADYEQYF. The CDR3 DNA reads as TGTGCCTGGAGTGTAGAGGGGGCAGATTACGAGCAGTACTTC. Using reference TRBV30 and TRBJ2-7 for the parts outside the CDR3, the full variable domain is SQTIHQWPATLVQPVGSPLSLECTVEGTSNPNLYWYRQAAGRGLQLLFYSVGIGQISSEVPQNLSASRPQDRQFILSSKKLLLSDSGFYLCAWSVEGADYEQYFGPGTRLTVT.

With regard to this clone: Other DNA sequences of this sample code for an identical CDR3. The J gene is TRBJ2-7, the V gene TRBV9; TRBD2 might be the D (6 bases). The germline gives CDR1 SGDLS, CDR2 YYNGEE. The V end lost 2 bases, the J end lost 0 bases, and 9 bases lay between the germline ends. There are 14 residues in the CDR3. The CDR3 nucleotides read TGTGCCAGCAGCGTTGGGGGGAGCTCCTACGAGCAGTACTTC. It codes for CASSVGGSSYEQYF.

J is TRBJ2-1 and V is TRBV7-2, with a tentative D call TRBD2 (6 bases). This CDR3 spans 15 amino acids. V was trimmed by 5 bases and J by 4 bases, leaving 15 bases between them. Germline CDR1 SGHTA, CDR2 FQGNSA. CDR3 region: CASSPRDWPYNEQFF. The CDR3 DNA is TGTGCCAGCAGCCCTAGGGACTGGCCTTACAATGAGCAGTTCTTC.

The chain combines TRBV5-4 with TRBJ2-7, with a tentative D call TRBD2 (5 bases). The V end was cut by 3 bases, the J end by 2 bases, with 9 bases between. The CDR3 extends over 13 amino acids. Germline V gene lookup returns CDR1 SGHNT and CDR2 YYREEE (reference sequence). Here the CDR3 reads CASSSTTTYEQYF. The CDR3 nucleotides are TGTGCCAGCAGCTCGACTACAACCTACGAGCAGTACTTC.

This rearrangement joins TRBV7-9 to TRBJ1-1; D remains unclear. Germline values: CDR1 SEHNR, CDR2 FQNEAQ (reference sequence). The V and J ends lost 3 bases and 0 bases respectively, with 11 bases between them. The CDR3 length is 15 residues. The chain's CDR3 is CASSLRQIMNTEAFF. CDR3 coding DNA: TGTGCCAGCAGCTTGAGGCAGATCATGAACACTGAAGCTTTCTTT.

The chain carries TRBV7-3 and TRBJ2-7, with 8 bases matching TRBD2. The CDR3 length is 12 residues. J was trimmed by 6 bases and V by 4 bases; bases with no gene match: 2. Germline CDR1 is SGHTA and CDR2 is FQGTGA. CDR3 residues: CASSSAGGEQYF. In DNA, the CDR3 is TGTGCCAGCAGCTCCGCGGGAGGCGAGCAGTACTTC. Complete variable domain (other parts from reference TRBV7-3 and TRBJ2-7): GAGVSQTPSNKVTEKGKYVELRCDPISGHTALYWYRQSLGQGPEFLIYFQGTGAADDSGLPNDRFFAVRPEGSVSTLKIQRTERGDSAVYLCASSSAGGEQYFGPGTRLTVT.

This rearrangement joins TRBV18 to TRBJ1-4; D is ambiguous. This CDR3 is built from 12 residues. V shed 2 bases and J shed 16 bases, with 14 bases lying between them. The germline V gene encodes CDR1 KGHSH and CDR2 LQKENI. CDR3 amino acids: CASSPVPGEPFF. Here the CDR3 DNA reads TGTGCCAGCTCACCAGTCCCCGGGGAGCCGTTTTTT. The full variable domain, rest sourced from reference TRBV18 and TRBJ1-4, is NAGVMQNPRHLVRRRGQEARLRCSPMKGHSHVYWYRQLPEEGLKFMVYLQKENIIDESGMPKERFSAEFPKEGPSILRIQQVVRGDSAAYFCASSPVPGEPFFGSGTQLSVL.

The chain combines TRBV9 with TRBJ2-7; D is uncertain. Per the germline V gene, CDR1 is SGDLS and CDR2 is YYNGEE. V lost 0 bases to trimming and J lost 7 bases, with 8 bases between them. The CDR3 covers 12 residues. This chain's CDR3 is CASSVGVGEQYF. The CDR3 coding sequence is TGTGCCAGCAGCGTAGGGGTCGGGGAGCAGTACTTC.

The rearrangement uses TRBV30 and TRBJ2-1; 8 bases fit TRBD2. Per the germline V gene, CDR1 is GTSNPN and CDR2 is SVGIG (reference sequence). V lost 4 bases, J lost 6 bases, and 8 bases stayed unmatched. This CDR3 comprises 14 residues. CDR3: CAWTLGLARNEQFF. Written as DNA, the CDR3 is TGTGCCTGGACCCTTGGACTAGCCCGCAATGAGCAGTTCTTC.